These 29 T cell receptor beta chains share one sample of origin, sequenced in a study of T cell responses to AZD1222 COVID-19 vaccine (dated by TCRdb to the early 2020s). The library was made by the immunoSEQ multiplex PCR assay. As stored in TCRdb, this immuneACCESS dataset retains in-frame rearrangements with V and J assigned. A fraction of the clones does not appear; measured against another copy, unresolved V genes explain less than half of the discrepancy, and the remainder lacks a known reason. In all, the sample holds about 180,000 clones, and around nine tenths of those were seen once. The top ten clones comprise 1.5% to 2% of the sample. This specimen's time point label, per the study, means: baseline before first vaccination. Sequenced material: peripheral blood, taken on day 0 of AZD1222 vaccination. The receptors stem from an adult in good health.

The genes are TRBV10-3 and TRBJ1-2; TRBD1 matches 12 bases. The CDR3 runs to 16 residues. V dropped 3 bases and J dropped 3; count of bases not matched to a gene: 5. The germline gives CDR1 ENHRY, CDR2 SYGVKD. CDR3 protein: CAISEGTGGAYYGYTF. The CDR3 coding sequence is TGTGCCATCAGTGAAGGGACAGGGGGCGCTTACTATGGCTACACCTTC.

The V gene is TRBV5-5, the J gene TRBJ1-5; 10 positions agree with TRBD1. The CDR3 totals 15 residues. V was clipped by 0 bases and J by 7 bases; unmatched bases: 4. Germline-derived CDR1 and CDR2 are SGHKS and YYEKEE (reference sequence). The CDR3 DNA sequence: TGTGCCAGCAGCTTGGGACAGGGGGCAGGGCAGCCCCAGCATTTT. Residues: CASSLGQGAGQPQHF. Combining the CDR3 with reference TRBV5-5 and TRBJ1-5 gives the whole variable domain DAGVTQSPTHLIKTRGQQVTLRCSPISGHKSVSWYQQVLGQGPQFIFQYYEKEERGRGNFPDRFSARQFPNYSSELNVNALLLGDSALYLCASSLGQGAGQPQHFGDGTRLSIL.

The chain couples TRBV18 to TRBJ1-2, with no clear D. Trimming cost V 2 bases and J 8 bases, with 9 bases left between them. The length of the CDR3 is 12 residues. Germline V gene data show CDR1 as KGHSH and CDR2 as LQKENI. This CDR3 is CASSPIGGGYTF. CDR3 sequence (DNA): TGTGCCAGCTCACCAATCGGAGGAGGCTACACCTTC.

The J gene is TRBJ1-6, the V gene TRBV10-3; D unclear. Trimming shortened V by 0 bases and J by 5 bases, and 5 bases separated the two germline ends. The CDR3 contains 14 residues. Germline V gene sequence: CDR1 ENHRY, CDR2 SYGVKD. CDR3 in amino acids: CAISESTNNSPLHF. CDR3 nucleotide sequence: TGTGCCATCAGTGAGTCCACCAATAATTCACCCCTCCACTTT.

The chain joins TRBV7-9 to TRBJ2-7; 13 bases map to TRBD2. Germline V CDR1 and CDR2: SEHNR, FQNEAQ (reference sequence). Trimming at V came to 5 bases and at J to 0 bases, leaving 10 bases not matched to a gene. CDR3 size: 18 residues. The CDR3: CASSPRTSGGPSSYEQYV. DNA for the CDR3: TGTGCCAGCAGCCCAAGGACTAGCGGGGGCCCCAGCTCCTACGAGCAGTACGTC.

The CDR3 DNA follows: TGTGCCAGCAGTCTCACAGGCTACGAGCAGTACTTC. This codes for CASSLTGYEQYF. The chain couples TRBV28 to TRBJ2-7, with D maybe TRBD1 (5 bases). CDR1 and CDR2 from the germline V gene are MDHEN and SYDVKM. The CDR3 runs 12 residues. V was clipped by 5 bases and J by 3 bases, with 8 bases between them. Based on the CDR3 plus reference TRBV28 and TRBJ2-7, the full variable domain is DVKVTQSSRYLVKRTGEKVFLECVQDMDHENMFWYRQDPGLGLRLIYFSYDVKMKEKGDIPEGYSVSREKKERFSLILESASTNQTSMYLCASSLTGYEQYFGPGTRLTVT.

The V and J genes are TRBV19 and TRBJ1-5, with D unresolved. V was clipped by 2 bases and J by 3 bases, with 8 bases between them. Germline CDR1 reads LNHDA; CDR2 reads SQIVND (reference sequence). This CDR3 spans 14 amino acids. The CDR3 here is CASSIRADNQPQHF. CDR3 in DNA: TGTGCCAGTAGTATAAGGGCCGACAATCAGCCCCAGCATTTT.

The DNA of the CDR3 is TGTGCCAGCAGCTCGCCAGGGACCGTCCTTAACTATGGCTACACCTTC. It yields the protein CASSSPGTVLNYGYTF. The rearrangement joins TRBV28 to TRBJ1-2; D perhaps matches TRBD1 (5 bases). CDR3 length equals 16 residues. Germline V CDR1 and CDR2: MDHEN, SYDVKM. Trimming took 6 bases from V and 1 from J, leaving 18 bases between them.

This rearrangement joins TRBV7-2 to TRBJ2-7; 8 nucleotides agree with TRBD2. From germline, CDR1 is SGHTA and CDR2 FQGNSA. With V trimmed by 2 bases and J by 3 bases, 3 bases remained unmatched. CDR3 length equals 14 residues. The CDR3 reads CASSLSGGDYEQYF. The CDR3 DNA reads as TGTGCCAGCAGCTTATCGGGAGGGGACTACGAGCAGTACTTC.

The chain recombines TRBV30 with TRBJ1-1; 9 bases are shared with TRBD1. J gave up 4 bases and V 4 bases, and 7 bases lay outside the gene matches. Per the germline V gene, CDR1 is GTSNPN and CDR2 is SVGIG (reference sequence). This CDR3 spans 14 amino acids. CDR3 sequence reads: CAWNRLGQGTEAFF. DNA for the CDR3: TGTGCCTGGAACCGCTTGGGACAGGGCACTGAAGCTTTCTTT. Looking up the rest from reference TRBV30 and TRBJ1-1 gives the full variable domain: SQTIHQWPATLVQPVGSPLSLECTVEGTSNPNLYWYRQAAGRGLQLLFYSVGIGQISSEVPQNLSASRPQDRQFILSSKKLLLSDSGFYLCAWNRLGQGTEAFFGQGTRLTVV.

This sequence joins TRBV5-6 and TRBJ2-3; no firm D call. The germline gives CDR1 SGHDT, CDR2 YYEEEE. The CDR3 sequence is 17 residues long. Trimming took 2 bases from V and 0 from J, leaving 16 bases between them. CDR3 DNA sequence: TGTGCCAGCAGCTTTAACCGACGACTGTCTAGCACAGATACGCAGTATTTT. Protein: CASSFNRRLSSTDTQYF.

V is TRBV9 and J is TRBJ1-4, with D unclear. Germline loops: CDR1 SGDLS, CDR2 YYNGEE. There are 15 residues in the CDR3. Trimming removed 4 bases from V and 0 bases from J, with 10 bases in between. The CDR3 DNA reads TGTGCCAGCAGCTCCAACAGCGCAACTAATGAAAAACTGTTTTTT. Amino acid sequence: CASSSNSATNEKLFF.

The CDR3 nucleotides read TGTGCCAGCAGCTCCTCCTCTCGTACAGATACGCAGTATTTT. Translation: CASSSSSRTDTQYF. V usage is TRBV11-1 and J usage is TRBJ2-3; D ambiguous. Germline V CDR1 and CDR2: SGHAT, FQDESV (reference sequence). V gave up 4 bases and J gave up 3 bases, with 11 bases separating them. CDR3 length: 14 residues.

The J gene is TRBJ1-5, the V gene TRBV29-1; D is ambiguous. Trimming left V 1 base short and J 9 bases short, with 10 bases between. CDR3 length: 12 amino acids. Germline loops: CDR1 SQVTM, CDR2 ANQGSEA. CDR3 in DNA: TGCAGCGTTGAAGGTCCTGGCGGGCCCCAGCATTTT. Translation gives CSVEGPGGPQHF.

The V and J genes are TRBV6-5 and TRBJ2-1; a possible D gene is TRBD2 (6 bases). This CDR3 is 11 amino acids long. CDR1 is MNHEY, CDR2 SVGAGI, per germline. The V end was cut by 5 bases, the J end by 10 bases, with 9 bases between. The CDR3 protein is CASSRLEEQFF. The CDR3, as DNA: TGTGCCAGCAGTCGACTAGAGGAGCAGTTCTTC.

The chain employs TRBV7-8 and TRBJ1-3; no definite D call. V lost 1 base, J lost 0 bases, and 4 bases lay in between. The CDR3 has 14 residues. Germline V CDR1 and CDR2: SGHVS, FQNEAQ. CDR3 sequence: CASSLGISGNTIYF. CDR3 in DNA: TGTGCCAGCAGCTTAGGGATCTCTGGAAACACCATATATTTT.

The V call is TRBV4-2, the J call TRBJ2-7; D is perhaps TRBD2 (5 bases). Trimming stripped 1 base from V and 2 bases from J, with 12 bases between. Germline CDR1 and CDR2: LGHNA and YNFKEQ. This CDR3 spans 15 amino acids. CDR3 coding DNA: TGTGCCAGCAGCCAAGCGCTGGACTGGGCCTACGAGCAGTACTTC. Translating gives CASSQALDWAYEQYF.

The rearrangement uses TRBV28 and TRBJ2-7, with D possibly TRBD1 on 6 matching bases. The V gene's germline CDR1 is MDHEN and CDR2 SYDVKM. CDR3 length equals 16 residues. Between the trimmed V and J ends, which lost 5 bases and 2 bases, there was a span of 19 bases. The DNA of the CDR3 is TGTGCCAGCAGTACACTCCCCGGGACACACCCCTACGAGCAGTACGTC. Translation: CASSTLPGTHPYEQYV.

The V call is TRBV9, the J call TRBJ1-2, with D unclear. Germline V CDR1 and CDR2: SGDLS, YYNGEE. The CDR3 runs 16 residues. The V end was cut by 4 bases, the J end by 0 bases, with 16 bases between. The CDR3 is CASSSRGGPTNYGYTF. DNA of the CDR3: TGTGCCAGCAGCTCCCGGGGAGGCCCAACTAACTATGGCTACACCTTC.

V and J are TRBV9 and TRBJ2-2, with 12 positions matching TRBD2. Unmatched junction bases numbered 7, after V lost 3 bases and J lost 10 bases. Germline V lookup: CDR1 SGDLS, CDR2 YYNGEE. The CDR3 has 15 residues. CDR3 sequence reads: CASSGEGLAGPELFF. The CDR3 nucleotides read TGTGCCAGCAGCGGAGAGGGACTAGCGGGCCCGGAGCTGTTTTTT.

This chain connects TRBV2 to TRBJ2-5; TRBD2 is a possible D gene (5 bases). This CDR3 has 15 residues. Germline V gene lookup returns CDR1 SNHLY and CDR2 FYNNEI. Between the trimmed V and J ends, which lost 8 bases and 4 bases, there was a span of 20 bases. CDR3 region: CASAISGVSGETQYF. Here the CDR3 DNA reads TGTGCCAGCGCAATCTCCGGGGTCTCAGGAGAGACCCAGTACTTC.

This clone was seen a single time. This chain joins TRBV19 and TRBJ2-4, with 7 bases lining up with TRBD1. Germline trimming cut 5 bases from V and 5 bases from J; bases unmatched to any gene: 3. The length of the CDR3 is 13 residues. Germline CDR1 reads LNHDA; CDR2 reads SQIVND (reference sequence). This chain's CDR3 is CASSLTGENIQYF. In DNA, the CDR3 is TGTGCCAGTAGTCTTACAGGGGAAAACATTCAGTACTTC.

This chain connects TRBV2 to TRBJ1-2; D remains unclear. V was clipped by 4 bases and J by 0 bases, with 6 bases between them. The CDR3 has 13 amino acids. Germline CDR1 SNHLY, CDR2 FYNNEI. CDR3 protein: CASSARTNYGYTF. CDR3 DNA: TGTGCCAGCAGTGCTAGAACTAACTATGGCTACACCTTC.

The gene calls are TRBV5-1 and TRBJ1-1; D uncertain. Trimming stripped 4 bases from V and 1 base from J, with 11 bases between. The CDR3 extends over 14 amino acids. Germline CDR1 SGHRS, CDR2 YFSETQ. This CDR3 is CASSVSDSNTEAFF. DNA of the CDR3: TGCGCCAGCAGCGTCAGTGATTCGAACACTGAAGCTTTCTTT. Looking up the rest from reference TRBV5-1 and TRBJ1-1 gives the full variable domain: KAGVTQTPRYLIKTRGQQVTLSCSPISGHRSVSWYQQTPGQGLQFLFEYFSETQRNKGNFPGRFSGRQFSNSRSEMNVSTLELGDSALYLCASSVSDSNTEAFFGQGTRLTVV.

The gene calls are TRBV19 and TRBJ1-5; D possibly corresponds to TRBD1 (5 bases). V lost 6 bases and J lost 4, with 10 bases in between. CDR3 size: 13 residues. Per germline, CDR1 LNHDA and CDR2 SQIVND (reference sequence). The CDR3 nucleotides are TGTGCCAGTAGGGGACCAAATAATCAGCCCCAGCATTTT. This translates into CASRGPNNQPQHF.

V gene TRBV5-1 combines with J gene TRBJ2-1; TRBD2 is a possible D gene (5 bases). The CDR3 runs 15 residues. CDR1 is SGHRS and CDR2 is YFSETQ in the germline V gene. Trimming took off 0 bases at V and 5 bases at J, with 12 bases between the two ends. The CDR3 DNA reads TGCGCCAGCAGCTTGGCCGAGGGCAGACACAATGAGCAGTTCTTC. Translating gives CASSLAEGRHNEQFF.

This clone was detected only a few times. The CDR3, as DNA: TGCGCCAGCAGCTTGATGTCCCCGCTAGATTCACCCCTCCACTTT. It codes for CASSLMSPLDSPLHF. The chain combines TRBV5-1 with TRBJ1-6; no definite D call. Germline loops: CDR1 SGHRS, CDR2 YFSETQ. The CDR3 consists of 15 residues. Trimming left V 1 base short and J 8 bases short, with 13 bases between. The whole variable domain, filled in from reference TRBV5-1 and TRBJ1-6, reads KAGVTQTPRYLIKTRGQQVTLSCSPISGHRSVSWYQQTPGQGLQFLFEYFSETQRNKGNFPGRFSGRQFSNSRSEMNVSTLELGDSALYLCASSLMSPLDSPLHFGNGTRLTVT.

The chain joins TRBV7-2 to TRBJ1-2; 7 bases align to TRBD1. The CDR3 consists of 15 residues. The V gene's germline CDR1 is SGHTA and CDR2 FQGNSA. V dropped 5 bases and J dropped 4; count of bases not matched to a gene: 10. CDR3 DNA: TGTGCCAGCAGCGGACGCAACAGGGGATCCTATGGCTACACCTTC. Amino acid sequence: CASSGRNRGSYGYTF.

This chain uses TRBV7-2 with TRBJ1-1; 7 bases line up with TRBD1. The length of the CDR3 is 15 residues. The germline gives CDR1 SGHTA, CDR2 FQGNSA. V lost 4 bases to trimming and J lost 3 bases; unmatched junction nucleotides: 8. The CDR3 region has the DNA TGTGCCAGCAGCTCGTCCGGGACAGCGGACACTGAAGCTTTCTTT. This sequence encodes CASSSSGTADTEAFF.